Below are 18 T cell receptor beta chains sequenced from a single sample in a study of radiation and T cells in renal cell carcinoma. Described time point: blood 4 weeks post-SBRT, at nephrectomy. Documented treatment: 15 Gy SBRT to primary tumor, nephrectomy 4 weeks later. Sequencing used immunoSEQ multiplex PCR; TCRdb keeps in-frame clones, though not all of them. This table holds approximately 86,000 clones, approximately 86% found once. The sequenced sample was blood, obtained from a patient whose treatment included radiotherapy and nephrectomy. The origin of the receptors is a man aged 45-60 years with renal cell carcinoma.

Here the CDR3 DNA reads TGTGCCAGCAGCTATACAGGGTATAGCAATCAGCCCCAGCATTTT. It encodes CASSYTGYSNQPQHF. The chain is built from TRBV27 and TRBJ1-5; weak D call: TRBD1 (6 bases). Trimming took 6 bases from V and 0 from J, leaving 12 bases between them. The germline CDR1 and CDR2 sequences are MNHEY and SMNVEV (reference sequence). CDR3 length: 15 amino acids.

The chain uses TRBV19 and TRBJ1-3; the D gene is possibly TRBD1 (6 bases). This CDR3 contains 18 residues. Trimming stripped 3 bases from V and 0 bases from J, with 18 bases between. Germline lookup yields CDR1 LNHDA and CDR2 SQIVND (reference sequence). The CDR3 DNA reads TGTGCCAGTAGTATTCCCTGGACAGCCGAAGACTCTGGAAACACCATATATTTT. Residues: CASSIPWTAEDSGNTIYF.

The chain combines TRBV6-5 with TRBJ1-2, with no clear D. Trimming stripped 2 bases from V and 3 bases from J, with 13 bases between. Per germline, CDR1 MNHEY and CDR2 SVGAGI. The CDR3 has 15 amino acids. CDR3 amino acids: CASSYQINSYYGYTF. The CDR3 bases are TGTGCCAGCAGTTACCAAATTAACAGCTACTATGGCTACACCTTC.

V is TRBV7-9 and J is TRBJ2-1, with D maybe TRBD1 (6 bases). Germline CDR1 and CDR2: SEHNR and FQNEAQ (reference sequence). The CDR3 has 16 amino acids. The V end lost 2 bases, the J end lost 2 bases, and 13 bases lay between the germline ends. CDR3 in amino acids: CASSLSTGRPYNEQFF. CDR3 in DNA: TGTGCCAGCAGCTTAAGCACAGGGCGGCCCTACAATGAGCAGTTCTTC.

The V and J genes are TRBV14 and TRBJ2-1; no firm D call. This CDR3 region has 14 residues. V lost 0 bases to trimming and J lost 8 bases, with 11 bases between them. The germline V gene has CDR1 SGHDN and CDR2 FVKESK. This chain's CDR3 is CASSQDLVRYEQFF. CDR3 in DNA: TGTGCCAGCAGCCAAGATCTCGTAAGGTATGAGCAGTTCTTC.

V gene TRBV7-2 combines with J gene TRBJ2-5, with D perhaps TRBD2 (5 bases). The J call is doubtful: the DNA matches TRBJ2-7 better. CDR3 length: 14 amino acids. Germline CDR1 is SGHTA and CDR2 is FQGNSA. The CDR3 DNA reads as TGTGCCAGCAGCACACAGCGGAGCTCCTACGAGCAGTACTTC. It codes for CASSTQRSSYEQYF.

This chain joins TRBV5-4 and TRBJ2-7; 12 nucleotides match TRBD2. Germline V gene lookup returns CDR1 SGHNT and CDR2 YYREEE (reference sequence). The CDR3 consists of 16 residues. J was trimmed by 6 bases and V by 4 bases; bases with no gene match: 11. CDR3 amino acids: CASSASWTSGTPEQYF. The CDR3 DNA reads as TGTGCCAGCAGCGCGTCCTGGACTAGCGGGACCCCCGAGCAGTACTTC. Looking up the rest from reference TRBV5-4 and TRBJ2-7 gives the full variable domain: ETGVTQSPTHLIKTRGQQVTLRCSSQSGHNTVSWYQQALGQGPQFIFQYYREEENGRGNFPPRFSGLQFPNYSSELNVNALELDDSALYLCASSASWTSGTPEQYFGPGTRLTVT.

The rearrangement joins TRBV6-5 to TRBJ1-1; TRBD1 might be the D (5 bases). Per germline, CDR1 MNHEY and CDR2 SVGAGI. V dropped 2 bases and J dropped 6 bases, with 13 bases sitting between them. This CDR3 is 14 amino acids long. In nucleotides, the CDR3 is TGTGCCAGCAGTTACCGGTTTCGGGGGGCTGAAGCTTTCTTT. It is translated as CASSYRFRGAEAFF.

The J gene is TRBJ1-1, the V gene TRBV28; no firm D call. The V gene lost 2 bases and the J gene lost 1 base, with 8 bases spanning the gap. Germline V lookup: CDR1 MDHEN, CDR2 SYDVKM. This CDR3 region has 14 residues. The CDR3 sequence is CASSLALQNTEAFF. CDR3 DNA sequence: TGTGCCAGCAGTTTAGCCCTACAGAACACTGAAGCTTTCTTT.

This clone was counted once. The genes are TRBV27 and TRBJ2-7; no reliable D call. CDR3 length equals 16 residues. Germline V gene lookup returns CDR1 MNHEY and CDR2 SMNVEV (reference sequence). The V gene lost 6 bases and the J gene lost 0 bases, with 18 bases spanning the gap. CDR3 sequence reads: CASRSKGLSLSYEQYF. The CDR3 DNA follows: TGTGCCAGCAGATCAAAAGGCCTGTCTCTCTCCTACGAGCAGTACTTC.

This clone was seen once. The chain joins TRBV7-9 to TRBJ2-7; the match to TRBD2 covers 9 bases. The ends lost 5 bases at V and 0 bases at J; junction bases unmatched: 5. There are 15 residues in the CDR3. Germline V CDR1 and CDR2: SEHNR, FQNEAQ (reference sequence). The CDR3 sequence is CASSPPGLASYEQYF. The CDR3 region has the DNA TGTGCCAGCAGCCCCCCGGGACTAGCCTCCTACGAGCAGTACTTC. Using reference TRBV7-9 and TRBJ2-7 for the parts outside the CDR3, the full variable domain is DTGVSQNPRHKITKRGQNVTFRCDPISEHNRLYWYRQTLGQGPEFLTYFQNEAQLEKSRLLSDRFSAERPKGSFSTLEIQRTEQGDSAMYLCASSPPGLASYEQYFGPGTRLTVT.

The rearrangement links TRBV9 to TRBJ1-1; no firm D call. This CDR3 has 15 residues. Germline V CDR1 and CDR2: SGDLS, YYNGEE. V dropped 0 bases and J dropped 2 bases, with 11 bases sitting between them. As DNA, the CDR3 is TGTGCCAGCAGCGTAGGCAACAGCCCTAACACTGAAGCTTTCTTT. Protein product: CASSVGNSPNTEAFF.

The chain is built from TRBV7-9 and TRBJ1-4; D is perhaps TRBD1 (5 bases). Germline lookup yields CDR1 SEHNR and CDR2 FQNEAQ (reference sequence). Trimming shortened V by 11 bases and J by 3 bases, and 10 bases separated the two germline ends. The CDR3 covers 12 residues. CDR3 region: CAVGGANEKLFF. The CDR3 DNA is TGTGCCGTTGGAGGGGCTAATGAAAAACTGTTTTTT.

The V call is TRBV18, the J call TRBJ1-1, with TRBD1 matching over 9 bases. Unmatched junction bases numbered 10, after V lost 3 bases and J lost 5 bases. This CDR3 region has 16 residues. Germline V gene data show CDR1 as KGHSH and CDR2 as LQKENI. The CDR3 coding sequence is TGTGCCAGCTCACCCCCGGGACAGGGCGGAGGGACTGAAGCTTTCTTT. Amino acids: CASSPPGQGGGTEAFF.

This chain uses TRBV2 with TRBJ1-2; D unresolved. The CDR3 is 13 residues long. V gave up 4 bases and J gave up 5 bases, with 11 bases separating them. Germline V CDR1 and CDR2: SNHLY, FYNNEI. In nucleotides, the CDR3 is TGTGCCAGCAGTGCCGGGGAGCAATATGGCTACACCTTC. This gives the protein CASSAGEQYGYTF.

The sample holds one count of this clone. The chain joins TRBV5-1 to TRBJ2-1; D unclear. V shed 0 bases and J shed 7 bases, with 11 bases lying between them. Per the germline V gene, CDR1 is SGHRS and CDR2 is YFSETQ. This CDR3 has 14 amino acids. The CDR3 region has the DNA TGCGCCAGCAGCTTGGGACAATCTAGTAATGAGCAGTTCTTC. This sequence encodes CASSLGQSSNEQFF.

The table lists this clone with a few counts. The rearrangement uses TRBV2 and TRBJ1-2, with 8 bases matching TRBD1. Germline loops: CDR1 SNHLY, CDR2 FYNNEI. J lost 5 bases, V lost 7 bases, and 9 bases had no gene match. The CDR3 runs 14 residues. The CDR3 reads CASTWQGARYGYTF. CDR3 sequence (DNA): TGTGCCAGCACCTGGCAGGGGGCGCGTTATGGCTACACCTTC.

The chain uses TRBV5-1 and TRBJ2-1; 8 bases map to TRBD1. The CDR3 covers 14 residues. J gave up 4 bases and V 3 bases, and 3 bases lay outside the gene matches. In germline, CDR1 is SGHRS, CDR2 YFSETQ. The CDR3 protein is CASSSGQVYNEQFF. In DNA form, the CDR3 reads TGCGCCAGCAGCTCGGGACAGGTATACAATGAGCAGTTCTTC.